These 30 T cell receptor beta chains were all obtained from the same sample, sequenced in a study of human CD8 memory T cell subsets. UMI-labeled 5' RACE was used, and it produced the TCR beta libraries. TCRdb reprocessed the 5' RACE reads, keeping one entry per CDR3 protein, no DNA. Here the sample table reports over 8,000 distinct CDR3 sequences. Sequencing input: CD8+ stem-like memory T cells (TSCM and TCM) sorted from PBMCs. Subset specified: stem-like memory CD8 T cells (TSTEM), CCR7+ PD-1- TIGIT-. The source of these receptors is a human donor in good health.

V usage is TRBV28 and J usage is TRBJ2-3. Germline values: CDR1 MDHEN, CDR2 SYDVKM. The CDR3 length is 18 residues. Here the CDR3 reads CASSFPTVLPVSTDTQYF.

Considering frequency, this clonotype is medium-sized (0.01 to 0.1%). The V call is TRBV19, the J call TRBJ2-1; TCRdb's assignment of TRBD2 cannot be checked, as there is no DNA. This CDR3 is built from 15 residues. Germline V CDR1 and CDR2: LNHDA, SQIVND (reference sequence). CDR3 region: CASSIGLAGGNEQFF.

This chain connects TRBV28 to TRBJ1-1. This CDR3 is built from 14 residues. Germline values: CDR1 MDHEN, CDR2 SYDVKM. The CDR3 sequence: CASSLIGVYTEAFF.

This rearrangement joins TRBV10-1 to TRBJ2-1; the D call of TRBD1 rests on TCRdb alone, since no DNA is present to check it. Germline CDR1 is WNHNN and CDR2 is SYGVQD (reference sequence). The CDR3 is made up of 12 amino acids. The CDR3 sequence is CANERGSGEQFF.

The CDR3 here is CASVAPGRNTGELFF. This sequence joins TRBV7-9 and TRBJ2-2; with no DNA, the TCRdb D assignment of TRBD1 cannot be verified. Germline V gene lookup returns CDR1 SEHNR and CDR2 FQNEAQ (reference sequence). The length of the CDR3 is 15 residues.

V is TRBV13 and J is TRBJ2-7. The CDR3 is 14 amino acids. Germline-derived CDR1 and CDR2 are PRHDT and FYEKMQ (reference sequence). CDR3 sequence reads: CASSFVSSSYEQYF.

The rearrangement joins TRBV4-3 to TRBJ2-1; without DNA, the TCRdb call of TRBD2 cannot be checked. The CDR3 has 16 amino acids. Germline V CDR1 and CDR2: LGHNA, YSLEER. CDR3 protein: CASSRSDWSSYNEQFF.

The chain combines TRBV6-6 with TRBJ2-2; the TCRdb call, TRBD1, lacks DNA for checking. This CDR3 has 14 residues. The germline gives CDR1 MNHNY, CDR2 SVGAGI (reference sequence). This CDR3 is CASSYHPGTGELFF.

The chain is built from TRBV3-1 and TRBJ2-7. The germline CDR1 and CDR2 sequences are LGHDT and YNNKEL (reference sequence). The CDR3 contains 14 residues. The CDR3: CASSQDYGLGEQYF.

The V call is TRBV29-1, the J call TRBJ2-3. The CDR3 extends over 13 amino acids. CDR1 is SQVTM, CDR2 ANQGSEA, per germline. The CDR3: CSVENVGTDTQYF.

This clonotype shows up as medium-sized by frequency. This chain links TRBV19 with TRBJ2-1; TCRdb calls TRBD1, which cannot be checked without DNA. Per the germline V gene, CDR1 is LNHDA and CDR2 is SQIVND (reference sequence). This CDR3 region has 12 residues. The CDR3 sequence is CASSWGGGEQFF.

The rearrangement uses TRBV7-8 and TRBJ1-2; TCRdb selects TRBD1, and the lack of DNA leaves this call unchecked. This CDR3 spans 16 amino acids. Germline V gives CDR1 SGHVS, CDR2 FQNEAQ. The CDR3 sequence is CASSLGVKPGPYGYTF.

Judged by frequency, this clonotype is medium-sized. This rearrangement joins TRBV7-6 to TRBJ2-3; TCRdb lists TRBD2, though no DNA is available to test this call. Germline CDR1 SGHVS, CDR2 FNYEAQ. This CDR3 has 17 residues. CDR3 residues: CASSFPSAGGSTDTQYF.

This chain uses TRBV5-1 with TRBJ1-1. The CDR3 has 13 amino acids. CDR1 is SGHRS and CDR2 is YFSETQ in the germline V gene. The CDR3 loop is CASSLDTNTEAFF.

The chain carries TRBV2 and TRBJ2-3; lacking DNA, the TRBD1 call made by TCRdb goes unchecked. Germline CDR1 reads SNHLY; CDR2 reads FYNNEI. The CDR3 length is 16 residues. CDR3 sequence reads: CATPTPYRVPTDTQYF.

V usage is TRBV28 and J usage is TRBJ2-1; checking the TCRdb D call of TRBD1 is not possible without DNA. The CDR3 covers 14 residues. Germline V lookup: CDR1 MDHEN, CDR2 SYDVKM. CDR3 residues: CASSLFGQSNEQFF.

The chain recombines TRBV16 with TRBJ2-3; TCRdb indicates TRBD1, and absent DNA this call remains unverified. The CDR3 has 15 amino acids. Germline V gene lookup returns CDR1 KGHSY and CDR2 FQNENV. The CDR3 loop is CASSGRQGSTDTQYF. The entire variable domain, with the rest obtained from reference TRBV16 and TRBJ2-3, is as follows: GEEVAQTPKHLVRGEGQKAKLYCAPIKGHSYVFWYQQVLKNEFKFLISFQNENVFDETGMPKERFSAKCLPNSPCSLEIQATKLEDSAVYFCASSGRQGSTDTQYFGPGTRLTVL.

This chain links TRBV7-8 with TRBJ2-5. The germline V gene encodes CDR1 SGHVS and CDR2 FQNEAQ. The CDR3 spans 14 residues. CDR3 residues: CASSLERYQETQYF.

The chain's CDR3 is CASSQAEEAFF. The genes are TRBV7-9 and TRBJ1-1. CDR3 size: 11 residues. CDR1 is SEHNR, CDR2 FQNEAQ, per germline (reference sequence).

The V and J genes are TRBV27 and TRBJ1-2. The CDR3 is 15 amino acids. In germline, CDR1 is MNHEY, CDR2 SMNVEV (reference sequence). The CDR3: CASSLSTDPSYGYTF.

CDR3 sequence reads: CASSLDLAGHFF. The chain is built from TRBV7-9 and TRBJ2-1; TCRdb proposes TRBD2, but this gene call is untestable without DNA. CDR1 is SEHNR and CDR2 is FQNEAQ in the germline V gene (reference sequence). This CDR3 contains 12 residues.

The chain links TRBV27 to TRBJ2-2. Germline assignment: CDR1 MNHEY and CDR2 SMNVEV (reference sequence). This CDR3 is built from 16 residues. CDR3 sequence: CASSASILTLTGELFF.

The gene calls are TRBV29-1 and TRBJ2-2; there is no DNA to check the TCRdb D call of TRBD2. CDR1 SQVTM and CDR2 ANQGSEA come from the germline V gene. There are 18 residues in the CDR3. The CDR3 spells CSVAGLTGGSFGTGELFF.

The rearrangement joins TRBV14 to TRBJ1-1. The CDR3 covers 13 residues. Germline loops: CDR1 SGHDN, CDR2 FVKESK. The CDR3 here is CASSQSRVTEAFF.

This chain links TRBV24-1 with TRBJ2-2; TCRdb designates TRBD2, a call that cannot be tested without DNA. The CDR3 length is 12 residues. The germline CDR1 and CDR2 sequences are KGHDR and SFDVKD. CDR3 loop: CATSRGGGELFF.

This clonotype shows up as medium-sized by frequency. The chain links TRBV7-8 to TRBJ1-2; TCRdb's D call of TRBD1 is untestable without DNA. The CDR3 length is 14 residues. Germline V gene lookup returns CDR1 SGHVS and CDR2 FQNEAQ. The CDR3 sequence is CASSPPDRVDGYTF.

CDR3 loop: CASSHRSGDSTDTQYF. The gene calls are TRBV7-6 and TRBJ2-3; TCRdb calls TRBD1, which cannot be checked without DNA. There are 16 residues in the CDR3. The germline CDR1 and CDR2 sequences are SGHVS and FNYEAQ.

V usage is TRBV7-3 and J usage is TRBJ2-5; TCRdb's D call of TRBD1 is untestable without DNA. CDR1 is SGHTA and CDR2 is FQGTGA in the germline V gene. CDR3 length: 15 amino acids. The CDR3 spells CASSLTWGQQETQYF.

The CDR3 sequence is CASSVGDSRHEQFF. The gene calls are TRBV9 and TRBJ2-1; there is no DNA to check the TCRdb D call of TRBD1. Germline V CDR1 and CDR2: SGDLS, YYNGEE. CDR3 length: 14 residues. The full variable domain, its missing parts supplied by reference TRBV9 and TRBJ2-1, is DSGVTQTPKHLITATGQRVTLRCSPRSGDLSVYWYQQSLDQGLQFLIQYYNGEERAKGNILERFSAQQFPDLHSELNLSSLELGDSALYFCASSVGDSRHEQFFGPGTRLTVL.

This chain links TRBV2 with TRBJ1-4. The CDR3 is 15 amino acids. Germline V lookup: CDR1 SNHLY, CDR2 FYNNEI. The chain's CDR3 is CASSDPVGPQEKLFF.